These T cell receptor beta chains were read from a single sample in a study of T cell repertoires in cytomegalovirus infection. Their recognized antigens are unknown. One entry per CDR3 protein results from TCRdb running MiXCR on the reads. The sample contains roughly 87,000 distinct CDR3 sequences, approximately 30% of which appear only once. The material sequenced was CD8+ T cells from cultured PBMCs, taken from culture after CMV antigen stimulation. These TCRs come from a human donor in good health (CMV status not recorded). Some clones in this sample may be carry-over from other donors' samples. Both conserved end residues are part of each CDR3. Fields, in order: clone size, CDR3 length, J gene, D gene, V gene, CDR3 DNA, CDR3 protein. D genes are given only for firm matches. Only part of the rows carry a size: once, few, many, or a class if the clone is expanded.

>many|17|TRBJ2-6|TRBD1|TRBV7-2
TGTGCCAGCAGCTTAGACAGGGGGACTTTTGGGGCCAACGTCCTGACTTTC
CASSLDRGTFGANVLTF
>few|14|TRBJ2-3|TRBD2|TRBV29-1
TGCAGCGTTGTAGGCGGGGGGGCCGCAGATACGCAGTATTTT
CSVVGGGAADTQYF
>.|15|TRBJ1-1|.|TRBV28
TGTGCCAGCAGTTTTGTTTCAGGGGCTCTTGATGAAGCTTTCTTT
CASSFVSGALDEAFF
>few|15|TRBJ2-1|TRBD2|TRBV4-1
TGCGCCAGCAGCCAAGAGGCTGTGGGGGGGGATGAGCAGTTCTTC
CASSQEAVGGDEQFF
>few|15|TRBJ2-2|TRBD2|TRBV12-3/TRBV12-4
TGTGCCAGCAGTTTAGCGGGACTAGGGACCGGGGAGCTGTTTTTT
CASSLAGLGTGELFF
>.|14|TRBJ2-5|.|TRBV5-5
TGTGCCAGCAGCCCGGCGGGCATCCAAGAGACCCAGTACTTC
CASSPAGIQETQYF
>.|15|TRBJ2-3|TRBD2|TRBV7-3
TGTGCCAGCAGCACCCTCGGGGGGGCCACAGATACGCAGTATTTT
CASSTLGGATDTQYF
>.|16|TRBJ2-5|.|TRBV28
TGTGCCAGCAGTTTTCGGGACACCTGGGGGCAAGAGACCCAGTACTTC
CASSFRDTWGQETQYF
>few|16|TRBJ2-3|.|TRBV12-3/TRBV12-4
TGTGCCAGCAGCCCTAGACAGCCTCGGGGCACAGATACGCAGTATTTT
CASSPRQPRGTDTQYF
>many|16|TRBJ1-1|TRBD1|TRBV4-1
TGCGCCAGCAGCCAAGATATGGGACAGGAGGGGACTGAAGCTTTCTTT
CASSQDMGQEGTEAFF
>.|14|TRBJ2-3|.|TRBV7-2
TGTGCCAGCAGCTTAGGAAGGTTTTGGGATACGCAGTATTTT
CASSLGRFWDTQYF
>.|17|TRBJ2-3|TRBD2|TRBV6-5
TGTGCCAGCAGTGCTGCCCCTGGCGGACTAGAGGTGGATACGCAGTATTTT
CASSAAPGGLEVDTQYF
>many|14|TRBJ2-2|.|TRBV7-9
TGTGCCAGCAGCTTATGGCAGAGCACCGGGGAGCTGTTTTTT
CASSLWQSTGELFF
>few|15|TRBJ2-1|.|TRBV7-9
TGTGCCAGCAGCTTAGTTTCTGGGGCATACAATGAGCAGTTCTTC
CASSLVSGAYNEQFF
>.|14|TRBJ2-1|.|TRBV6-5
TGTGCCAGCAGGCCTCTCCCTATAGTGAATGAGCAGTTCTTC
CASRPLPIVNEQFF
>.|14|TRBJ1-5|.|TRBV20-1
TGCAGTGCTAACCCCGAGGGTTTCAATCAGCCCCAGCATTTT
CSANPEGFNQPQHF
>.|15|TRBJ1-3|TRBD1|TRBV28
TGTGCCAGCAGCTCGCTTACAGGGGCTGGAAACACCATATATTTT
CASSSLTGAGNTIYF
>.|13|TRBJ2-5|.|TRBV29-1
TGCAGCGTTGATTGGGCAGGGAGTGGGACCCAGTACTTC
CSVDWAGSGTQYF
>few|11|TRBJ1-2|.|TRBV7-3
TGTGCAACAAGCGGTGTTGGTGGCTACACCTTC
CATSGVGGYTF